What follows are 10 T cell receptor beta chains derived from one specimen sequenced in a study of cytomegalovirus exposure and HLA in healthy donors. The method was immunoSEQ multiplex PCR; TCRdb's version includes in-frame clones alone and lacks a portion of them. The data show around 250,000 clones, 85% to 90% seen once. The sample consisted of PBMCs. Receptors originate from a woman aged 18-30 years in good health and CMV-seronegative.

The rearrangement joins TRBV9 to TRBJ2-1, with TRBD1 identical over 10 bases. The V segment lost 0 bases and the J segment 0 bases; nucleotides outside the gene matches: 6. The CDR3 totals 18 residues. Germline V gene lookup returns CDR1 SGDLS and CDR2 YYNGEE. Here the CDR3 DNA reads TGTGCCAGCAGCGTAGGGGTGACAGGGGGCGCCTCCTACAATGAGCAGTTCTTC. Encoded protein: CASSVGVTGGASYNEQFF.

The rearrangement uses TRBV28 and TRBJ1-6, with D perhaps TRBD1 (6 bases). Trimming stripped 5 bases from V and 6 bases from J, with 8 bases between. Germline V lookup: CDR1 MDHEN, CDR2 SYDVKM. The CDR3 contains 13 residues. Written as DNA, the CDR3 is TGTGCCAGCAGTGTGGACAGTAATTCACCCCTCCACTTT. Protein: CASSVDSNSPLHF.

The V and J genes are TRBV30 and TRBJ2-3, with D unresolved. The CDR3 consists of 10 residues. V lost 4 bases and J lost 6, with 5 bases in between. Germline lookup yields CDR1 GTSNPN and CDR2 SVGIG (reference sequence). Here the CDR3 reads CAWKLDTQYF. DNA for the CDR3: TGTGCCTGGAAGCTGGATACGCAGTATTTT.

The chain is built from TRBV30 and TRBJ2-2; tentative D call: TRBD2 (6 bases). The ends were cut back, 2 bases at V and 0 bases at J, with 16 bases in the middle. The CDR3 loop spans 17 amino acids. Germline CDR1 GTSNPN, CDR2 SVGIG (reference sequence). The CDR3 DNA reads TGTGCCTGGAGTACCGCGTCTTGGAGGGCGAACACCGGGGAGCTGTTTTTT. Protein product: CAWSTASWRANTGELFF.

The rearrangement links TRBV7-2 to TRBJ1-3, with 8 bases matching TRBD1. J was trimmed by 2 bases and V by 5 bases; bases with no gene match: 8. This CDR3 contains 16 residues. Germline V gives CDR1 SGHTA, CDR2 FQGNSA. The CDR3 loop reads CASSKQGEFAGNTIYF. CDR3 sequence (DNA): TGTGCCAGCAGCAAACAGGGGGAATTCGCTGGAAACACCATATATTTT.

The V gene is TRBV9, the J gene TRBJ2-3; D may be TRBD2 (6 bases). V lost 1 base, J lost 2 bases, and 11 bases lay in between. The CDR3 is 15 residues long. Germline values: CDR1 SGDLS, CDR2 YYNGEE. CDR3 coding DNA: TGTGCCAGCAGCGTAATACGGGGGACCACAGATACGCAGTATTTT. Translation: CASSVIRGTTDTQYF.

The chain combines TRBV29-1 with TRBJ2-6; no clear D. V was trimmed by 6 bases and J by 4 bases, leaving 10 bases between them. This CDR3 region has 13 residues. The V gene's germline CDR1 is SQVTM and CDR2 ANQGSEA. Written as DNA, the CDR3 is TGCAGCGTCGATCTCGAGGGGGCCAACGTCCTGACTTTC. Its translation is CSVDLEGANVLTF.

The chain combines TRBV6-5 with TRBJ1-4; D unclear. The germline V gene encodes CDR1 MNHEY and CDR2 SVGAGI. V was cut by 2 bases and J by 8 bases, with 18 bases left in between. CDR3 length: 16 amino acids. Here the CDR3 reads CASSYVSVVTYEKLFF. The CDR3 DNA is TGTGCCAGCAGTTACGTTTCGGTGGTGACTTACGAAAAACTGTTTTTT.

The chain joins TRBV5-1 to TRBJ2-2; a possible D gene is TRBD2 (6 bases). Between the trimmed V and J ends, which lost 10 bases and 4 bases, there was a span of 14 bases. The CDR3 loop spans 13 amino acids. CDR1 is SGHRS and CDR2 is YFSETQ in the germline V gene. The CDR3 nucleotides read TGCGCCGGGAGACTAGACAGCACCGGGGAGCTGTTTTTT. The encoded protein is CAGRLDSTGELFF.

This clone was observed a single time. This sequence joins TRBV10-3 and TRBJ1-5, with 8 bases that match TRBD1. The V gene end was trimmed by 2 bases and the J gene end by 5 bases; junction bases not matched to a gene: 5. Germline V gene lookup returns CDR1 ENHRY and CDR2 SYGVKD. CDR3 length: 15 amino acids. The CDR3 region is CAISETGGYDQPQHF. The DNA of the CDR3 is TGTGCCATCAGTGAGACAGGGGGGTACGATCAGCCCCAGCATTTT.